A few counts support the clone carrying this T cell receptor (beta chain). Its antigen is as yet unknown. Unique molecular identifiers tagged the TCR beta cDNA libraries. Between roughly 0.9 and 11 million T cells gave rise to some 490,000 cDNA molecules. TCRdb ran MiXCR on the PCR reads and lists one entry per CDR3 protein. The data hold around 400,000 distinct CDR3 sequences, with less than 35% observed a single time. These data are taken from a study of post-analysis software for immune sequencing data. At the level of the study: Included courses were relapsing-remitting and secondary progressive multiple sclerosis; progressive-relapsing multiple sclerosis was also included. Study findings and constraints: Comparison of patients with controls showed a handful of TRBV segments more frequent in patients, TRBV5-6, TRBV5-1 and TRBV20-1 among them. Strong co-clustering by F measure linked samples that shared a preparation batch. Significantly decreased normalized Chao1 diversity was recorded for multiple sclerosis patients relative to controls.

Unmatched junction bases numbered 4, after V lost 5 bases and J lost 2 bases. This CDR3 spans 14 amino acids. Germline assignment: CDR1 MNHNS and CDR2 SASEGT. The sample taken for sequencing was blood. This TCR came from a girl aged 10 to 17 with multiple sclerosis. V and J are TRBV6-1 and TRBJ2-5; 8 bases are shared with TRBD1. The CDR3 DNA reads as TGTGCCAGCAGTTCCGGACAGGGACAAGAGACCCAGTACTTC. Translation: CASSSGQGQETQYF.